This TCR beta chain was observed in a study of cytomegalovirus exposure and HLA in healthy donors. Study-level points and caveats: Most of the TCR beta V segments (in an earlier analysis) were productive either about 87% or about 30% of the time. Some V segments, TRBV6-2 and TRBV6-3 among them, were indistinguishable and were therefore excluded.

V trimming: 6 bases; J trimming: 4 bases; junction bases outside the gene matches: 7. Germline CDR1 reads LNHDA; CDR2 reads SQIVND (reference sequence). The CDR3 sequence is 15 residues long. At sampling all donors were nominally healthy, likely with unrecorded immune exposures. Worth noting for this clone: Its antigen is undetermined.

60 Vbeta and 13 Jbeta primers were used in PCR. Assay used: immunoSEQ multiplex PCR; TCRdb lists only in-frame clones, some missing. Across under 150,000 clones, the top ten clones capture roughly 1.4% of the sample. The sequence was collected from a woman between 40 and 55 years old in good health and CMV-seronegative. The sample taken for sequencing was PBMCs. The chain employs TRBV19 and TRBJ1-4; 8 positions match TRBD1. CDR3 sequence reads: CASSPRDRLNEKLFF. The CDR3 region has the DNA TGTGCCAGTAGCCCGCGGGACAGGCTTAATGAAAAACTGTTTTTT. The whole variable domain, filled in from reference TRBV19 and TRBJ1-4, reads DGGITQSPKYLFRKEGQNVTLSCEQNLNHDAMYWYRQDPGQGLRLIYYSQIVNDFQKGDIAEGYSVSREKKESFPLTVTSAQKNPTAFYLCASSPRDRLNEKLFFGSGTQLSVL.